A single sample gave rise to the 26 T cell receptor beta chains below, sequenced in a study of beta chain features in type 1 diabetes. Investigators reverse transcribed all isolated RNA, so they sequenced expressed TCRB transcripts. Here immunoSEQ multiplex PCR was the method, and the copy in TCRdb shows in-frame clones only, minus some. The sample lists 600,000 to 650,000 clones, around a sixth occurring once. The sample taken for sequencing was naive CD4+ T cells from blood. Receptors originate from a young man in good health.

This clone has only a few counts. The chain combines TRBV7-2 with TRBJ1-5; 9 bases line up with TRBD1. With 5 bases clipped from V and 7 bases from J, the junction kept 9 bases outside the gene matches. The length of the CDR3 is 15 residues. Germline values: CDR1 SGHTA, CDR2 FQGNSA. The DNA for the CDR3 is TGTGCCAGCAGCACGAGGACAGGGGTTTTCCAGCCCCAGCATTTT. Translated: CASSTRTGVFQPQHF.

The genes are TRBV4-1 and TRBJ2-3; 7 bases match TRBD1. J gave up 3 bases and V 5 bases, and 14 bases lay outside the gene matches. CDR3 length: 17 amino acids. Germline assignment: CDR1 MGHRA and CDR2 YSYEKL. The CDR3 sequence: CASSTLGEGAGTDTQYF. CDR3 in DNA: TGCGCCAGCAGCACCCTAGGTGAGGGGGCTGGTACAGATACGCAGTATTTT.

J is TRBJ1-3 and V is TRBV19, with unresolved D. Trimming cost V 5 bases and J 4 bases, with 12 bases left between them. CDR1 is LNHDA and CDR2 is SQIVND in the germline V gene (reference sequence). The CDR3 sequence is 14 residues long. The CDR3: CASSARNLGNTIYF. CDR3 coding DNA: TGTGCCAGTAGTGCGCGCAACTTAGGAAACACCATATATTTT. The whole variable domain, remainder taken from reference TRBV19 and TRBJ1-3, is DGGITQSPKYLFRKEGQNVTLSCEQNLNHDAMYWYRQDPGQGLRLIYYSQIVNDFQKGDIAEGYSVSREKKESFPLTVTSAQKNPTAFYLCASSARNLGNTIYFGEGSWLTVV.

This clone came up a few times. V and J are TRBV7-9 and TRBJ1-5, with 8 bases matching TRBD1. CDR1 is SEHNR, CDR2 FQNEAQ, per germline (reference sequence). The V gene end was trimmed by 5 bases and the J gene end by 7 bases; junction bases not matched to a gene: 7. CDR3 length: 14 amino acids. The CDR3, as DNA: TGTGCCAGCAGCACTCAACCAGGGGGCCAGCCCCAGCATTTT. It codes for CASSTQPGGQPQHF. The full variable domain, its missing parts supplied by reference TRBV7-9 and TRBJ1-5, is DTGVSQNPRHKITKRGQNVTFRCDPISEHNRLYWYRQTLGQGPEFLTYFQNEAQLEKSRLLSDRFSAERPKGSFSTLEIQRTEQGDSAMYLCASSTQPGGQPQHFGDGTRLSIL.

The chain has TRBV15 and TRBJ2-7; a weak D match, TRBD2 (7 bases). The CDR3 totals 15 residues. Per germline, CDR1 LNHNV and CDR2 YYDKDF (reference sequence). V lost 0 bases and J lost 3, with 12 bases in between. This chain's CDR3 is CATSREGRGVYEQYF. As DNA, the CDR3 is TGTGCCACCAGCAGAGAAGGGAGGGGGGTCTACGAGCAGTACTTC.

This clone was counted only a few times. The CDR3 nucleotides read TGTGCCAGCAGCTTGGCAGCGACAGGATCGAACACCGGGGAGCTGTTTTTT. It yields the protein CASSLAATGSNTGELFF. The V gene is TRBV5-6, the J gene TRBJ2-2; maybe TRBD1 (6 bases). The CDR3 loop spans 17 amino acids. CDR1 and CDR2 from the germline V gene are SGHDT and YYEEEE. V lost 0 bases to trimming and J lost 0 bases, with 12 bases between them.

This clone appeared a few times. This chain joins TRBV28 and TRBJ2-7; D might be TRBD1 (5 bases). Germline V gene lookup returns CDR1 MDHEN and CDR2 SYDVKM. V lost 4 bases, J lost 3 bases, and 10 bases lay in between. The CDR3 sequence is 13 residues long. The CDR3 DNA is TGTGCCAGCAGTTCCCTTAGGGGCTACGAGCAGTACTTC. Encoded protein: CASSSLRGYEQYF.

This clone was found a few times. The CDR3 bases are TGTGCCAGCAGCTTAGCCGGGACTCAAACCGAGCAGTACTTC. This encodes CASSLAGTQTEQYF. The rearrangement links TRBV5-6 to TRBJ2-7, with D possibly TRBD2 on 6 matching bases. Trimming removed 2 bases at V and 6 bases at J, with 15 bases between. This CDR3 is 14 amino acids long. Germline assignment: CDR1 SGHDT and CDR2 YYEEEE.

This chain links TRBV9 with TRBJ1-2; weak D call: TRBD1 (5 bases). Germline lookup yields CDR1 SGDLS and CDR2 YYNGEE. The V end lost 3 bases, the J end lost 7 bases, and 19 bases lay between the germline ends. The CDR3 totals 15 residues. For the CDR3, the DNA is TGTGCCAGCAGCGGGGCTCGGCAGGGTCGGAGTGGCTACACCTTC. Its protein product is CASSGARQGRSGYTF.

This clone was observed a handful of times. The rearrangement joins TRBV28 to TRBJ1-2; D not certain. Trimming stripped 3 bases from V and 7 bases from J, with 9 bases between. Germline V gene sequence: CDR1 MDHEN, CDR2 SYDVKM. The length of the CDR3 is 12 residues. For the CDR3, the DNA is TGTGCCAGCAGTTTGTTAGTGTCTGGCTACACCTTC. Translation: CASSLLVSGYTF.

This chain links TRBV10-3 with TRBJ2-7; no clear D gene. Germline-derived CDR1 and CDR2 are ENHRY and SYGVKD. V shed 10 bases and J shed 2 bases, with 15 bases lying between them. The CDR3 has 13 residues. This CDR3 is CATRVSPTYEQYF. The DNA for the CDR3 is TGTGCCACCCGGGTTAGCCCTACCTACGAGCAGTACTTC.

This clone turned up a few times. The chain recombines TRBV18 with TRBJ2-5; 7 positions match TRBD1. Germline loops: CDR1 KGHSH, CDR2 LQKENI. The J segment lost 11 bases and the V segment lost 3 bases, leaving 6 bases of the junction unmatched. The CDR3 extends over 12 amino acids. In DNA form, the CDR3 reads TGTGCCAGCTCACCTGGGACAGCTGAGCAGTACTTC. Translation: CASSPGTAEQYF.

This clone was seen only a few times. The chain employs TRBV20-1 and TRBJ1-5, with D possibly TRBD1 on 6 matching bases. Germline V CDR1 and CDR2: DFQATT, SNEGSKA (reference sequence). Trimming took 0 bases from V and 15 from J, leaving 9 bases between them. The CDR3 sequence is 10 residues long. The CDR3 nucleotides read TGCAGTGCTAGAGACAGGGGATGGCATTTT. This gives the protein CSARDRGWHF.

V is TRBV14 and J is TRBJ2-7; the match to TRBD2 covers 12 bases. V shed 4 bases and J 1 base; nucleotides not matched to a gene: 5. This CDR3 contains 16 residues. Germline V gene lookup returns CDR1 SGHDN and CDR2 FVKESK. The CDR3 loop is CASSPGLAGSSYEQYF. In DNA form, the CDR3 reads TGTGCCAGCAGCCCGGGACTAGCGGGCTCATCCTACGAGCAGTACTTC.

A few counts support this clone. This chain links TRBV14 with TRBJ1-2, with TRBD1 matching 9 bases. There are 15 residues in the CDR3. The V gene end was trimmed by 4 bases and the J gene end by 6 bases; junction bases not matched to a gene: 9. The germline V gene encodes CDR1 SGHDN and CDR2 FVKESK. In DNA form, the CDR3 reads TGTGCCAGCAGCCGCCTAATCACAGGGGGCAATGGCTACACCTTC. Translation gives CASSRLITGGNGYTF.

The J gene is TRBJ2-2, the V gene TRBV5-4; D ambiguous. Trimming removed 0 bases at V and 1 base at J, with 7 bases between. The CDR3 is 15 residues long. Looked up from germline, CDR1 is SGHNT and CDR2 is YYREEE (reference sequence). CDR3 protein: CASSLGLENTGELFF. DNA of the CDR3: TGTGCCAGCAGCTTGGGGCTAGAGAACACCGGGGAGCTGTTTTTT.

This clone was observed a few times. The same CDR3 is also encoded by other DNA sequences in this sample. V is TRBV6-5 and J is TRBJ2-5; D is unresolved. CDR1 and CDR2 (germline): MNHEY, SVGAGI. Trimming removed 5 bases from V and 2 bases from J, with 3 bases in between. The CDR3 has 11 amino acids. Written as DNA, the CDR3 is TGTGCCAGCAGTCGACAAGAGACCCAGTACTTC. This sequence encodes CASSRQETQYF.

The rearrangement joins TRBV19 to TRBJ2-7, with D possibly TRBD1 on 6 matching bases. CDR3 length equals 13 residues. V dropped 3 bases and J dropped 4 bases, with 10 bases sitting between them. CDR1 and CDR2 from the germline V gene are LNHDA and SQIVND (reference sequence). The CDR3 reads CASSIAQGYEQYF. DNA of the CDR3: TGTGCCAGTAGTATCGCGCAGGGGTACGAGCAGTACTTC. The entire variable domain, with the rest obtained from reference TRBV19 and TRBJ2-7, is as follows: DGGITQSPKYLFRKEGQNVTLSCEQNLNHDAMYWYRQDPGQGLRLIYYSQIVNDFQKGDIAEGYSVSREKKESFPLTVTSAQKNPTAFYLCASSIAQGYEQYFGPGTRLTVT.

This clone came up a few times. The chain uses TRBV9 and TRBJ1-2, with D uncertain. Germline V CDR1 and CDR2: SGDLS, YYNGEE. Deletions cut 0 bases from V and 7 bases from J, with 16 bases between. The CDR3 length is 15 residues. DNA for the CDR3: TGTGCCAGCAGCGTAGCCGCGGGTACGAATGCTGGCTACACCTTC. Translation gives CASSVAAGTNAGYTF.

The chain recombines TRBV27 with TRBJ1-5; 7 bases match TRBD1. This CDR3 is 15 amino acids long. J gave up 4 bases and V 4 bases, and 7 bases lay outside the gene matches. The germline V gene has CDR1 MNHEY and CDR2 SMNVEV (reference sequence). CDR3 DNA: TGTGCCAGCAGTTACAGGGGCGCAGAGAATCAGCCCCAGCATTTT. This sequence encodes CASSYRGAENQPQHF.

On this clone: At one of its ends the junction is not consistent with the germline gene, which may arise from a read error. This chain connects TRBV11-2 to TRBJ2-1; D unresolved. This CDR3 has 13 residues. Germline values: CDR1 SGHAT, CDR2 FQNNGV. Written as DNA, the CDR3 is TGTGCCAGCAGGCCCTGGGGATCGACCAAAAGAATCTTC. Amino acids: CASRPWGSTKRIF.

J is TRBJ1-2 and V is TRBV7-2, with TRBD1 as a possible D gene (5 bases). This CDR3 has 16 amino acids. V was cut by 1 base and J by 3 bases, with 15 bases left in between. Germline-derived CDR1 and CDR2 are SGHTA and FQGNSA. This chain's CDR3 is CASSLERRDGYYGYTF. CDR3 DNA sequence: TGTGCCAGCAGCTTAGAGCGGCGGGACGGGTACTATGGCTACACCTTC.

This clone was observed a handful of times. The chain joins TRBV18 to TRBJ1-5; D gene uncertain. Looked up from germline, CDR1 is KGHSH and CDR2 is LQKENI. CDR3 size: 14 residues. Trimming pared 4 bases from V and 1 base from J, leaving 8 bases between. CDR3 DNA sequence: TGTGCCAGCTCACAAGGCCCCAGCAATCAGCCCCAGCATTTT. Amino acid sequence: CASSQGPSNQPQHF.

V gene TRBV30 combines with J gene TRBJ1-4; unclear D gene. CDR3 size: 15 residues. The germline V gene has CDR1 GTSNPN and CDR2 SVGIG (reference sequence). Trimming took off 2 bases at V and 0 bases at J, with 10 bases between the two ends. The CDR3 bases are TGTGCCTGGAGTTTTTGGCTAACAACTAATGAAAAACTGTTTTTT. Its protein is CAWSFWLTTNEKLFF.

This clone came up a few times. The chain uses TRBV28 and TRBJ1-3; 9 bases are a match to TRBD1. In germline, CDR1 is MDHEN, CDR2 SYDVKM. This CDR3 is 15 amino acids long. V was clipped by 3 bases and J by 4 bases; unmatched bases: 4. The CDR3 DNA reads as TGTGCCAGCAGTTTGCCGGACAGGGGCGGAAACACCATATATTTT. Its protein is CASSLPDRGGNTIYF.

In its sample, this clone was seen a few times. The J gene is TRBJ1-2, the V gene TRBV30, with TRBD1 as a possible D gene (5 bases). The CDR3 length is 12 residues. Germline CDR1 is GTSNPN and CDR2 is SVGIG (reference sequence). V was pared by 2 bases and J by 8 bases, with 12 bases between. CDR3 sequence: CAWSLVRGGYTF. CDR3 DNA sequence: TGTGCCTGGAGTCTAGTTAGGGGCGGCTACACCTTC. The full variable domain, rest sourced from reference TRBV30 and TRBJ1-2, is SQTIHQWPATLVQPVGSPLSLECTVEGTSNPNLYWYRQAAGRGLQLLFYSVGIGQISSEVPQNLSASRPQDRQFILSSKKLLLSDSGFYLCAWSLVRGGYTFGSGTRLTVV.